The T cell receptor beta chain described here comes from a study of naive and memory T cell subsets. Study-wide points: No ground truth validated the naive and memory repertoire findings. Activation and differentiation may alter RNA-based TCR counts.

This clonotype was detected ten times or more. The target antigen is unknown. The CDR3 totals 14 residues. Germline loops: CDR1 DFQATT, CDR2 SNEGSKA (reference sequence). With 6 bases clipped from V and 5 bases from J, the junction kept 7 bases outside the gene matches. The beta constant-region primer was an equimolar mix of two oligonucleotides covering TRBC1 and TRBC2. An oligonucleotide with the SP2 primer and a 12-nucleotide UMI was ligated to the cDNA 3' end. One entry per CDR3 protein results from TCRdb running MiXCR on the UMI-ligation and nested PCR reads. This sample has 150,000 or so distinct CDR3 sequences, with around 15% found just once.

The specimen was naive CD4+ T cells from blood. This TCR came from a human donor in good health. This chain joins TRBV20-1 and TRBJ1-5, with 10 bases identical to TRBD1. The CDR3 coding sequence is TGCAGTGCCTATGGGACAGGGGCAGATCAGCCCCAGCATTTT. This gives the protein CSAYGTGADQPQHF.